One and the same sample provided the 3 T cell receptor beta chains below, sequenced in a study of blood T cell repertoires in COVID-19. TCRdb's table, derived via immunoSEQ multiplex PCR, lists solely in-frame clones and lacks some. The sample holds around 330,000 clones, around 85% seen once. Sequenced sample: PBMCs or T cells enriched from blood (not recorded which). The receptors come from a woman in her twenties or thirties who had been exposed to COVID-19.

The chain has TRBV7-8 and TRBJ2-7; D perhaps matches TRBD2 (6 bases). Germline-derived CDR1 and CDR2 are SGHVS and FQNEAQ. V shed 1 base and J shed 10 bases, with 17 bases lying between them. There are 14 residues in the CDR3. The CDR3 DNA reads TGTGCCAGCAGCTTAGAGGGACTGGGGGGAATCCAGTACTTC. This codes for CASSLEGLGGIQYF.

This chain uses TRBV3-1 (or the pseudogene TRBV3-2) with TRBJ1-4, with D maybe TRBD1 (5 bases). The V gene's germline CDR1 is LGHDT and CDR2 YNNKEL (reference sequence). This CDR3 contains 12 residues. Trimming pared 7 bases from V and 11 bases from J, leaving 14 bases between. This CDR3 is CASTDRQKKLFF. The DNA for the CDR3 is TGTGCCAGCACCGACAGACAGAAGAAACTGTTTTTT.

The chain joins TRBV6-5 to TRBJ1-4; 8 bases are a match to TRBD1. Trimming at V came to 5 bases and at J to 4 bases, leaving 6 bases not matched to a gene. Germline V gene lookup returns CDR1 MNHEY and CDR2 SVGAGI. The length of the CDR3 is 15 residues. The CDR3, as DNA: TGTGCCAGCAGTACCCGGGACAGGTATAATGAAAAACTGTTTTTT. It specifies CASSTRDRYNEKLFF.